The 25 T cell receptor beta chains in this list originate from one sample, sequenced in a study of Tregs in tolerant kidney transplant recipients. TCRdb's table, derived via immunoSEQ multiplex PCR, lists solely in-frame clones and lacks some. The sample lists under 100,000 clones, approximately 90% occurring once. The sequencing sample was made of CD8+ T cells from blood. These receptors came from a human donor in good health.

The genes are TRBV7-8 and TRBJ2-2; 11 nucleotides align to TRBD1. Germline V gene data show CDR1 as SGHVS and CDR2 as FQNEAQ. J was trimmed by 5 bases and V by 5 bases; bases with no gene match: 7. This CDR3 spans 16 amino acids. The CDR3 DNA follows: TGTGCCAGCAGCCACGGGACAGGGGGAATGACCGGGGAGCTGTTTTTT. Translating it yields CASSHGTGGMTGELFF.

The V gene is TRBV4-1, the J gene TRBJ1-1; TRBD1 is a possible D gene (5 bases). CDR1 is MGHRA and CDR2 is YSYEKL in the germline V gene. This CDR3 is 15 amino acids long. Trimming took off 0 bases at V and 0 bases at J, with 8 bases between the two ends. The CDR3 DNA follows: TGCGCCAGCAGCCAAGAGCCAGGGATGAACACTGAAGCTTTCTTT. Its translation: CASSQEPGMNTEAFF.

The DNA of the CDR3 is TGTGCCAGCAGGAACCAGGACAGGGGGTCTTCCGGGGAGCTGTTTTTT. Translation gives CASRNQDRGSSGELFF. The rearrangement uses TRBV7-9 and TRBJ2-2, with 10 bases identical to TRBD1. The germline V gene has CDR1 SEHNR and CDR2 FQNEAQ (reference sequence). The CDR3 runs to 16 residues. The V gene end was trimmed by 6 bases and the J gene end by 6 bases; junction bases not matched to a gene: 10.

V usage is TRBV27 and J usage is TRBJ2-3, with D possibly matching TRBD2 (7 bases). The CDR3 is made up of 16 amino acids. From germline, CDR1 is MNHEY and CDR2 SMNVEV (reference sequence). Trimming removed 6 bases at V and 3 bases at J, with 19 bases between. CDR3 region: CASRTLKGGGTDTQYF. CDR3 DNA: TGTGCCAGCAGGACCTTGAAGGGGGGAGGGACAGATACGCAGTATTTT.

The genes are TRBV4-1 and TRBJ2-2, with 7 nucleotides matching TRBD1. The germline gives CDR1 MGHRA, CDR2 YSYEKL. V lost 1 base and J lost 6; bases outside the gene matches: 11. The CDR3 is 17 amino acids. CDR3 residues: CASSQVIDRAGAGELFF. The CDR3 region has the DNA TGCGCCAGCAGCCAAGTCATTGACAGGGCTGGAGCCGGGGAGCTGTTTTTT.

This clone was detected a few times. The CDR3 DNA reads as TGTGCCAGCAGTGGTAGCGGGGGGGCCACAGATACGCAGTATTTT. Translated, it gives CASSGSGGATDTQYF. The chain links TRBV6-4 to TRBJ2-3, with TRBD2 identical over 11 bases. The trim removed 4 bases at V and 2 bases at J, leaving 2 bases unmatched. Germline CDR1 MRHNA, CDR2 SNTAGT. The CDR3 runs to 15 residues.

This sequence joins TRBV4-1 and TRBJ1-5; possibly TRBD1 for D (5 bases). CDR1 and CDR2 from the germline V gene are MGHRA and YSYEKL. Trimming cost V 2 bases and J 0 bases, with 17 bases left between them. CDR3 size: 18 residues. As DNA, the CDR3 is TGCGCCAGCAGCCAAAGCCCCCGGGGGGGGTTTAGCAATCAGCCCCAGCATTTT. Protein sequence: CASSQSPRGGFSNQPQHF.

The chain couples TRBV15 to TRBJ2-4, with D uncertain. With 0 bases removed from V and 0 bases from J, the gap between germline ends came to 24 bases. Germline V gives CDR1 LNHNV, CDR2 YYDKDF (reference sequence). The CDR3 spans 21 residues. The CDR3 loop reads CATSRDVSDPSGWLAKNIQYF. The CDR3 DNA sequence: TGTGCCACCAGCAGAGATGTGTCGGACCCATCAGGCTGGCTAGCCAAAAACATTCAGTACTTC.

This chain joins TRBV9 and TRBJ2-2; D not resolved. The CDR3 is made up of 11 amino acids. Germline CDR1 is SGDLS and CDR2 is YYNGEE. V lost 7 bases to trimming and J lost 2 bases, with 3 bases between them. CDR3 sequence: CASGNTGELFF. As DNA, the CDR3 is TGTGCCAGCGGTAACACCGGGGAGCTGTTTTTT.

The genes are TRBV7-2 and TRBJ2-1; D call uncertain. This CDR3 has 17 amino acids. With 5 bases removed from V and 0 bases from J, the gap between germline ends came to 17 bases. CDR1 and CDR2 (germline): SGHTA, FQGNSA. The CDR3, as DNA: TGTGCCAGCAGCATCCGATCGACCACATACTCCTACAATGAGCAGTTCTTC. It specifies CASSIRSTTYSYNEQFF.

This clone was found once. The chain has TRBV2 and TRBJ2-7; D is ambiguous. CDR1 is SNHLY, CDR2 FYNNEI, per germline. The CDR3 runs to 15 residues. V lost 4 bases and J lost 2, with 15 bases in between. DNA for the CDR3: TGTGCCAGCAGTGGGGCCTACGCCAACCCCTACGAGCAGTACTTC. Translating gives CASSGAYANPYEQYF.

This CDR3 reads CASSEGEGIDYGYTF. CDR3 nucleotides: TGTGCCAGCAGCGAGGGGGAGGGGATCGACTATGGCTACACCTTC. The rearrangement joins TRBV9 to TRBJ1-2; a weak D match, TRBD1 (6 bases). CDR1 and CDR2 (germline): SGDLS, YYNGEE. Between the trimmed V and J ends, which lost 3 bases and 3 bases, there was a span of 15 bases. The CDR3 covers 15 residues.

The chain combines TRBV4-1 with TRBJ2-1; TRBD2 matches 10 bases. CDR1 is MGHRA, CDR2 YSYEKL, per germline. Trimming took 0 bases from V and 3 from J; bases not matched to a gene: 5. CDR3 length: 17 amino acids. The CDR3 spells CASSQDWTSGYYNEQFF. The CDR3 DNA follows: TGCGCCAGCAGCCAAGATTGGACTAGCGGCTACTACAATGAGCAGTTCTTC.

This chain links TRBV7-6 with TRBJ1-6; possible D gene TRBD1, 6 bases. Germline V gene data show CDR1 as SGHVS and CDR2 as FNYEAQ. CDR3 length: 17 residues. Trimming removed 5 bases from V and 3 bases from J, with 17 bases in between. The CDR3 DNA sequence: TGTGCCAGCAGCCCCAGTCGGGGGGCCGACTATAATTCACCCCTCCACTTT. It specifies CASSPSRGADYNSPLHF.

This chain uses TRBV12-5 with TRBJ2-5; D is tentatively TRBD1 or TRBD2 (7 bases each). The DNA end is a closer match to TRBJ2-7, so the J assignment may be wrong. The CDR3 extends over 15 amino acids. Germline CDR1 reads LGHNT; CDR2 reads FRNRAP. Written as DNA, the CDR3 is TGTGCTAGTGGTTCCGACAAGGGAGGGGGCCTCGAGCAGTACTTC. Translating it yields CASGSDKGGGLEQYF.

This chain connects TRBV2 to TRBJ1-2; a possible D gene is TRBD1 (6 bases). The V end lost 0 bases, the J end lost 3 bases, and 11 bases lay between the germline ends. Per germline, CDR1 SNHLY and CDR2 FYNNEI. The CDR3 contains 15 residues. CDR3 loop: CASSEALWTDYGYTF. The DNA for the CDR3 is TGTGCCAGCAGTGAAGCGCTTTGGACAGACTATGGCTACACCTTC.

Concerning this clone: The same CDR3 also results from other DNA sequences found in this sample. This chain joins TRBV9 and TRBJ2-5; 7 positions match TRBD2. V lost 0 bases, J lost 1 base, and 0 bases stayed unmatched. The CDR3 extends over 14 amino acids. Per germline, CDR1 SGDLS and CDR2 YYNGEE. The CDR3 coding sequence is TGTGCCAGCAGCGTAGGGGGGGGCCAAGAGACCCAGTACTTC. It translates to CASSVGGGQETQYF. The full variable domain, rest sourced from reference TRBV9 and TRBJ2-5, is DSGVTQTPKHLITATGQRVTLRCSPRSGDLSVYWYQQSLDQGLQFLIQYYNGEERAKGNILERFSAQQFPDLHSELNLSSLELGDSALYFCASSVGGGQETQYFGPGTRLLVL.

The chain is built from TRBV4-2 and TRBJ2-2, with 7 bases lining up with TRBD1. The CDR3 covers 15 residues. Germline V gene sequence: CDR1 LGHNA, CDR2 YNFKEQ. V shed 3 bases, J shed 7 bases, and the junction held 8 bases outside the gene matches. The CDR3 DNA reads as TGTGCCAGCAGCCAGGAGACAGGGTATGGCGGGGAGCTGTTTTTT. Translating it yields CASSQETGYGGELFF.

V gene TRBV6-5 combines with J gene TRBJ2-2; 8 bases line up with TRBD1. Per the germline V gene, CDR1 is MNHEY and CDR2 is SVGAGI. The CDR3 totals 14 residues. V lost 5 bases to trimming and J lost 6 bases; unmatched junction nucleotides: 5. CDR3 sequence: CASSHRDRSGELFF. CDR3 coding DNA: TGTGCCAGCAGTCACCGGGACAGGTCCGGGGAGCTGTTTTTT.

The rearrangement joins TRBV5-4 to TRBJ2-5, with 14 bases fitting TRBD2. Germline-derived CDR1 and CDR2 are SGHNT and YYREEE (reference sequence). Trimming cost V 0 bases and J 2 bases; bases outside gene matches: 12. This CDR3 has 20 residues. The CDR3 sequence is CASSLGLAGGPVGRQETQYF. The CDR3 DNA is TGTGCCAGCAGCTTGGGACTAGCGGGGGGGCCGGTCGGAAGGCAAGAGACCCAGTACTTC.

The rearrangement links TRBV2 to TRBJ1-5; D possibly corresponds to TRBD1 (5 bases). The V end lost 7 bases, the J end lost 6 bases, and 16 bases lay between the germline ends. Germline CDR1 reads SNHLY; CDR2 reads FYNNEI. The CDR3 loop spans 14 amino acids. The CDR3 bases are TGTGCCAGCAAGGATGAAGGGGCGTCTCAGCCCCAGCATTTT. Amino acid sequence: CASKDEGASQPQHF.

This chain joins TRBV7-9 and TRBJ2-5; tentative D call: TRBD2 (6 bases). Germline V gene sequence: CDR1 SEHNR, CDR2 FQNEAQ (reference sequence). Trimming left V 5 bases short and J 5 bases short, with 12 bases between. This CDR3 contains 13 residues. This chain's CDR3 is CASSTGRGETQYF. The CDR3 DNA follows: TGTGCCAGCAGCACAGGCCGGGGGGAGACCCAGTACTTC.

The chain couples TRBV5-6 to TRBJ1-1; maybe TRBD1 (5 bases). CDR3 length equals 15 residues. Trimming removed 5 bases from V and 2 bases from J, with 16 bases in between. Germline CDR1 SGHDT, CDR2 YYEEEE. CDR3 bases: TGTGCCAGCAGTCACTCCCCGGGACCCAACACTGAAGCTTTCTTT. Translated: CASSHSPGPNTEAFF.

The chain has TRBV27 and TRBJ2-7; perhaps D is TRBD1 or TRBD2 (6 bases each). This CDR3 has 14 residues. Trimming stripped 2 bases from V and 5 bases from J, with 13 bases between. Germline CDR1 MNHEY, CDR2 SMNVEV (reference sequence). The DNA for the CDR3 is TGTGCCAGCAGTTTACCGGGGGCGCGCAACGAGCAGTACTTC. Translated: CASSLPGARNEQYF.

This clone was detected once. V and J are TRBV5-4 and TRBJ1-1; possibly TRBD1 for D (6 bases). Germline V gives CDR1 SGHNT, CDR2 YYREEE (reference sequence). With 0 bases removed from V and 5 bases from J, the gap between germline ends came to 11 bases. The CDR3 runs 14 residues. The CDR3 DNA is TGTGCCAGCAGCTTGGCCGGGACAAGGACTGAAGCTTTCTTT. Amino acids: CASSLAGTRTEAFF.